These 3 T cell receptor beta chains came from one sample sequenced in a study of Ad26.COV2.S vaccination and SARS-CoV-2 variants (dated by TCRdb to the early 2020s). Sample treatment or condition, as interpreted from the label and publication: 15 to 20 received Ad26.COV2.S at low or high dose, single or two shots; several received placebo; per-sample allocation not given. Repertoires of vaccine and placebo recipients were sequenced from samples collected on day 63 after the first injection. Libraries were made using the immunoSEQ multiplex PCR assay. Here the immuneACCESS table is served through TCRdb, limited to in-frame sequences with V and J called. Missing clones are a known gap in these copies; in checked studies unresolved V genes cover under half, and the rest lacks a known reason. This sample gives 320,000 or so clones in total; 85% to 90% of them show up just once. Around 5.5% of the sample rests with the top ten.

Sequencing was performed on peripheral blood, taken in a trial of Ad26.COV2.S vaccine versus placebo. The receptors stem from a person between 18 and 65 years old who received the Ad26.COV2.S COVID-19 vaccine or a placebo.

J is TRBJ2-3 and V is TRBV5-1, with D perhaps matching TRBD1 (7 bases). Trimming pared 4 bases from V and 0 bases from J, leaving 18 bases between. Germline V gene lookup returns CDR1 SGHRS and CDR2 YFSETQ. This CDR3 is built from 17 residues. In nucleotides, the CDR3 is TGCGCCAGCAGCCGGAGGGGACAGACCCTGAGCACAGATACGCAGTATTTT. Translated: CASSRRGQTLSTDTQYF.

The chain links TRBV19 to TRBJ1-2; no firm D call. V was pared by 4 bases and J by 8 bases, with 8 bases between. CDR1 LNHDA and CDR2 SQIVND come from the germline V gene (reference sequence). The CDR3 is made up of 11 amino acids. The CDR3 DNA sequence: TGTGCCAGTAGTAGGAGCGGGGGCTACACCTTC. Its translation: CASSRSGGYTF.

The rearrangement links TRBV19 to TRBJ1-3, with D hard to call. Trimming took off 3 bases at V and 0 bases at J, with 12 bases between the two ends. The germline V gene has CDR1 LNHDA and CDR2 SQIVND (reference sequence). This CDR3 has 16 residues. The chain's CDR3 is CASSIVGVSSGNTIYF. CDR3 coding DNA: TGTGCCAGTAGTATCGTCGGAGTAAGCTCTGGAAACACCATATATTTT. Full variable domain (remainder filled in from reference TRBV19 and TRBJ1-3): DGGITQSPKYLFRKEGQNVTLSCEQNLNHDAMYWYRQDPGQGLRLIYYSQIVNDFQKGDIAEGYSVSREKKESFPLTVTSAQKNPTAFYLCASSIVGVSSGNTIYFGEGSWLTVV.